These T cell receptor beta chains were read from a single sample in a study of T cell changes during pregnancy in multiple sclerosis. This table comes from immunoSEQ multiplex PCR, and its TCRdb copy is limited to in-frame clones, with some not included. The sample shows around 62,000 clones, 90% of them seen only once. The specimen comprised peripheral blood, sampled in the third trimester of pregnancy. The receptors here all came from a female donor with multiple sclerosis, enrolled in a pregnancy study. CDR3s include the opening cysteine and the closing phenylalanine or tryptophan. A D gene is named only where the DNA matches it firmly. For some rows the clone size is stated as once, few or many, or as a class when expanded; others skip it.

size | D | J | V | CDR3 | DNA
NA | NA | TRBJ1-1 | TRBV2 | CASSEWARGTEAFF | TGTGCCAGCAGCGAATGGGCGAGGGGGACTGAAGCTTTCTTT
NA | TRBD2 | TRBJ2-5 | TRBV7-6 | CASSSPGWREWEETQYF | TGTGCCAGCAGCTCCCCGGGGTGGCGGGAGTGGGAAGAGACCCAGTACTTC
NA | TRBD2 | TRBJ2-4 | TRBV19 | CASHHSSGRGAQYF | TGTGCCAGTCATCACTCTAGCGGGAGGGGCGCTCAGTACTTC
NA | NA | TRBJ2-7 | TRBV11-1 | CASSFQGYEQYF | TGTGCCAGCAGCTTCCAGGGCTACGAGCAGTACTTC
NA | TRBD1 | TRBJ2-4 | TRBV18 | CASSPSPGQGVQNIQYF | TGTGCCAGCTCACCATCACCGGGACAGGGCGTCCAAAACATTCAGTACTTC
once | TRBD2 | TRBJ2-3 | TRBV5-1 | CASSPGLAGETDTQYF | TGCGCCAGCAGCCCAGGACTAGCGGGAGAAACAGATACGCAGTATTTT
NA | TRBD1 | TRBJ1-1 | TRBV2 | CASRGTALNTEAFF | TGTGCCAGCCGGGGGACAGCCTTGAACACTGAAGCTTTCTTT
NA | NA | TRBJ2-7 | TRBV6-1 | CASRDSLFSYEQYF | TGTGCCAGCAGGGACAGTCTTTTCTCCTACGAGCAGTACTTC
few | TRBD2 | TRBJ2-2 | TRBV30 | CAWSRLGGAGGELFF | TGTGCCTGGAGTCGGTTGGGAGGGGCTGGCGGGGAGCTGTTTTTT
NA | NA | TRBJ1-2 | TRBV13 | CASSLSPSGVAKRGYGYTF | TGTGCCAGCAGCTTAAGTCCCTCGGGGGTCGCAAAGAGGGGCTATGGCTACACCTTC
NA | TRBD2 | TRBJ2-1 | TRBV19 | CASSMVLAGGPVDEQFF | TGTGCCAGTAGTATGGTGTTAGCGGGAGGGCCGGTGGATGAGCAGTTCTTC
NA | TRBD1 | TRBJ2-7 | TRBV13 | CASSLSGGFEQYF | TGTGCCAGCAGCTTATCAGGGGGCTTCGAGCAGTACTTC
NA | TRBD1 | TRBJ1-5 | TRBV7-9 | CASSRTGASNQPQHF | TGTGCCAGCAGCCGGACAGGGGCTAGCAATCAGCCCCAGCATTTT
once | TRBD2 | TRBJ2-3 | TRBV7-9 | CASSYPSGLAGGRTDTQYF | TGTGCCAGCAGCTACCCTTCGGGACTAGCGGGGGGTCGCACAGATACGCAGTATTTT
few | NA | TRBJ2-2 | TRBV19 | CASSIPGVTGELFF | TGTGCCAGTAGTATTCCCGGGGTGACCGGGGAGCTGTTTTTT
NA | TRBD1 | TRBJ1-1 | TRBV29-1 | CSVELDRQNTEAFF | TGCAGCGTTGAACTGGACAGGCAGAACACTGAAGCTTTCTTT
NA | NA | TRBJ2-7 | TRBV10-1 | CASSESSDSYEQYF | TGCGCCAGCAGTGAGTCGTCAGACTCCTACGAGCAGTACTTC
NA | TRBD2 | TRBJ2-7 | TRBV2 | CASSLGLAGYYEQYF | TGTGCCAGCAGTCTTGGACTAGCGGGGTACTACGAGCAGTACTTC
NA | TRBD1 | TRBJ1-2 | TRBV29-1 | CSVEDLFARGLNYGYTF | TGCAGCGTTGAAGACCTATTTGCCAGGGGGCTCAACTATGGCTACACCTTC
NA | NA | TRBJ2-2 | TRBV6-5 | CASSYSTSPYAGELFF | TGTGCCAGCAGTTACTCCACTAGTCCATACGCCGGGGAGCTGTTTTTT
NA | NA | TRBJ2-2 | TRBV9 | CASRRGHNTGELFF | TGTGCCAGCAGGAGAGGACACAACACCGGGGAGCTGTTTTTT
NA | NA | TRBJ1-1 | TRBV6-1 | CASRTGQWGQEAFF | TGTGCCAGCAGGACGGGACAATGGGGCCAAGAAGCTTTCTTT
NA | NA | TRBJ2-5 | TRBV7-9 | CASSPDQETQYF | TGTGCCAGCAGCCCCGACCAAGAGACCCAGTACTTC
NA | NA | TRBJ2-7 | TRBV7-6 | CASSLVAGGGVSEQYF | TGTGCCAGCAGCTTAGTCGCCGGAGGTGGAGTTAGCGAGCAGTACTTC
NA | NA | TRBJ1-4 | TRBV7-8 | CASSLARIERKKLFF | TGTGCCAGCAGCTTAGCGAGAATTGAGAGGAAAAAACTGTTTTTT
NA | NA | TRBJ1-2 | TRBV5-1 | CASSPLAREGYTF | TGCGCCAGCAGCCCTCTGGCCAGGGAAGGCTACACCTTC
few | NA | TRBJ1-3 | TRBV28 | CASRTGSVGNTIYF | TGTGCCAGCAGAACAGGGAGTGTCGGAAACACCATATATTTT
NA | TRBD1 | TRBJ2-7 | TRBV13 | CASSPRTGGHEQYF | TGTGCCAGCAGCCCGAGGACAGGTGGTCACGAGCAGTACTTC